The 13 T cell receptor beta chains below all came from one sample that was sequenced in a study of T cells in localized non-small cell lung cancer. Profiling relied on immunoSEQ multiplex PCR, and the TCRdb table lists in-frame clones only, not all of them. The sample lists approximately 57,000 clones; more than 80% were seen once. Specimen: peripheral blood, collected before any cancer treatment. These receptors all come from a woman aged 35 to 70 with stage I lung adenocarcinoma.

This clone was recorded once. The chain is built from TRBV10-3 and TRBJ1-2, with a tentative D call TRBD1 (5 bases). The germline V gene encodes CDR1 ENHRY and CDR2 SYGVKD. The CDR3 has 15 amino acids. V was cut by 0 bases and J by 8 bases, with 16 bases left in between. CDR3 in amino acids: CAISESVWGERGYTF. The CDR3 DNA follows: TGTGCCATCAGTGAGTCGGTCTGGGGGGAAAGGGGCTACACCTTC.

The rearrangement uses TRBV9 and TRBJ2-1; D is undetermined. Trimming removed 0 bases from V and 4 bases from J, with 5 bases in between. Germline-derived CDR1 and CDR2 are SGDLS and YYNGEE. CDR3 length equals 13 residues. The CDR3 DNA reads TGTGCCAGCAGCGTAGAGGAGTACAATGAGCAGTTCTTC. This sequence encodes CASSVEEYNEQFF.

This clone showed up just a few times. J is TRBJ2-1 and V is TRBV5-4, with TRBD2 identical over 7 bases. The CDR3 consists of 15 residues. Unmatched junction bases numbered 7, after V lost 0 bases and J lost 7 bases. Germline V lookup: CDR1 SGHNT, CDR2 YYREEE (reference sequence). CDR3 region: CASSLESGAVNEQFF. Here the CDR3 DNA reads TGTGCCAGCAGCTTGGAAAGCGGGGCCGTTAATGAGCAGTTCTTC.

The rearrangement links TRBV19 to TRBJ2-5; TRBD1 matches 8 bases. The junction had 10 bases not matched to a gene; V was cut back by 5 bases and J by 5 bases. CDR3 length: 15 residues. Looked up from germline, CDR1 is LNHDA and CDR2 is SQIVND (reference sequence). As DNA, the CDR3 is TGTGCCAGTAGTCCAACAGGGGGGAAGAAGGAGACCCAGTACTTC. Translation gives CASSPTGGKKETQYF.

The CDR3 sequence is CASSSSGRGATYNEQFF. CDR3 in DNA: TGTGCCAGCAGTTCCTCCGGGCGGGGGGCAACCTACAATGAGCAGTTCTTC. The V and J genes are TRBV27 and TRBJ2-1; 8 nucleotides line up with TRBD2. With V trimmed by 4 bases and J by 2 bases, 10 bases remained unmatched. The CDR3 spans 17 residues. Germline assignment: CDR1 MNHEY and CDR2 SMNVEV (reference sequence).

The chain has TRBV6-1 and TRBJ2-3, with 11 bases that match TRBD2. The CDR3 is 15 amino acids. Germline V lookup: CDR1 MNHNS, CDR2 SASEGT. V gave up 4 bases and J gave up 2 bases; unmatched junction bases: 2. CDR3 amino acids: CASSGLAGSTDTQYF. In DNA form, the CDR3 reads TGTGCCAGCAGTGGACTAGCGGGGTCCACAGATACGCAGTATTTT.

This chain links TRBV4-3 with TRBJ1-2; TRBD1 might be the D (6 bases). The V end was cut by 8 bases, the J end by 5 bases, with 18 bases between. The CDR3 covers 14 residues. Germline V lookup: CDR1 LGHNA, CDR2 YSLEER. The DNA of the CDR3 is TGCGCCAGCGCACGGACAGCGGAGGGGTATGGCTACACCTTC. The encoded protein is CASARTAEGYGYTF.

This chain uses TRBV5-6 with TRBJ1-2; 10 bases map to TRBD1. The V segment lost 4 bases and the J segment 2 bases; nucleotides outside the gene matches: 5. There are 15 residues in the CDR3. CDR1 is SGHDT, CDR2 YYEEEE, per germline. CDR3 in DNA: TGTGCCAGCAGCCCTCAGGGACAGGGGAACTATGGCTACACCTTC. It encodes CASSPQGQGNYGYTF.

The chain links TRBV5-1 to TRBJ1-1; D gene ambiguous. Trimming took 4 bases from V and 0 from J, leaving 7 bases between them. The germline V gene has CDR1 SGHRS and CDR2 YFSETQ. The CDR3 totals 13 residues. The DNA for the CDR3 is TGCGCCAGCAGCCAACGGATGAACACTGAAGCTTTCTTT. It is translated as CASSQRMNTEAFF.

The chain carries TRBV18 and TRBJ2-2; TRBD1 matches 7 bases. Trimming cost V 6 bases and J 0 bases; bases outside gene matches: 4. Germline CDR1 KGHSH, CDR2 LQKENI. The CDR3 sequence is 15 residues long. Written as DNA, the CDR3 is TGTGCCAGCTCGCAAGGGACAGCGAACACCGGGGAGCTGTTTTTT. It translates to CASSQGTANTGELFF.

The chain couples TRBV7-9 to TRBJ2-7; perhaps TRBD2 as D (5 bases). V was trimmed by 1 base and J by 2 bases, leaving 15 bases between them. Germline CDR1 is SEHNR and CDR2 is FQNEAQ (reference sequence). This CDR3 spans 16 amino acids. The CDR3, as DNA: TGTGCCAGCAGCTTAGTAGGAGGCCTCGGGCCCTACGAGCAGTACTTC. Protein sequence: CASSLVGGLGPYEQYF.

The chain links TRBV27 to TRBJ1-1, with TRBD1 as a possible D gene (6 bases). The CDR3 consists of 14 residues. The V gene lost 5 bases and the J gene lost 8 bases, with 18 bases spanning the gap. The germline gives CDR1 MNHEY, CDR2 SMNVEV (reference sequence). The chain's CDR3 is CASSRRGAPSEAFF. CDR3 sequence (DNA): TGTGCCAGCAGTCGGAGGGGGGCCCCGAGCGAAGCTTTCTTT.

The genes are TRBV5-4 and TRBJ2-7; D might be TRBD2 (5 bases). The CDR3 length is 15 residues. The V end was cut by 1 base, the J end by 7 bases, with 18 bases between. Per the germline V gene, CDR1 is SGHNT and CDR2 is YYREEE (reference sequence). The CDR3 region has the DNA TGTGCCAGCAGCTTGATGGCAGTCCAGTCGGGGGAGCAGTACTTC. Its translation is CASSLMAVQSGEQYF.